A single sample gave rise to the 4 T cell receptor beta chains below, sequenced in a study of T cell changes during pregnancy in multiple sclerosis. Data came from immunoSEQ multiplex PCR; TCRdb stores just in-frame clones and leaves some out. The data hold approximately 100,000 clones, with more than 80% observed a single time. Here the sequenced sample was peripheral blood, taken in the second trimester of pregnancy. Receptors were obtained from a female donor with multiple sclerosis, enrolled in a pregnancy study.

The chain is built from TRBV27 and TRBJ2-7; TRBD2 agrees at 9 bases. The CDR3 has 14 residues. Unmatched junction bases numbered 2, after V lost 3 bases and J lost 2 bases. Germline loops: CDR1 MNHEY, CDR2 SMNVEV (reference sequence). For the CDR3, the DNA is TGTGCCAGCAGTTTTAGCGGGGGCCCCTACGAGCAGTACTTC. As protein: CASSFSGGPYEQYF.

The genes are TRBV6-1 and TRBJ2-1, with D possibly matching TRBD1 (7 bases). Trimming shortened V by 7 bases and J by 0 bases, and 13 bases separated the two germline ends. The CDR3 runs to 15 residues. CDR1 is MNHNS, CDR2 SASEGT, per germline. The DNA of the CDR3 is TGTGCCAGCACCCGACAGGGAGGCTCCTACAATGAGCAGTTCTTC. Amino acid sequence: CASTRQGGSYNEQFF.

The chain is built from TRBV6-6 and TRBJ1-5; the D is unclear. Germline CDR1 MNHNY, CDR2 SVGAGI (reference sequence). Deletions cut 8 bases from V and 4 bases from J, with 15 bases between. The CDR3 consists of 14 residues. CDR3: CASAGSVLNQPQHF. CDR3 DNA sequence: TGTGCCAGCGCCGGGAGCGTGCTTAATCAGCCCCAGCATTTT.

The rearrangement joins TRBV4-2 to TRBJ2-7, with 11 bases lining up with TRBD2. The V gene end was trimmed by 4 bases and the J gene end by 2 bases; junction bases not matched to a gene: 4. The CDR3 is made up of 15 amino acids. Germline assignment: CDR1 LGHNA and CDR2 YNFKEQ. CDR3 sequence: CASSRDSGRAYEQYF. The CDR3 nucleotides read TGTGCCAGCAGCCGAGATAGCGGGAGGGCCTACGAGCAGTACTTC.